This T cell receptor beta chain was documented in a study of identifying expanded T cells in peripheral blood. Study results and limitations: Over two and four weeks, about 15 and 19 clones changed, versus 1.2 between replicates. Approximately two-week clone count variance significantly increased as total template count grew.

Profiled with immunoSEQ multiplex PCR; TCRdb holds only in-frame clones, not every one. The sample records tens of thousands of clones, 80% to 85% being singletons. Comments on this clone: Its antigen remains unknown.

The CDR3 totals 15 residues. V gave up 1 base and J gave up 4 bases; unmatched junction bases: 6. The germline gives CDR1 SEHNR, CDR2 FQNEAQ (reference sequence). Collection occurred without any documented infections or immune events in donors. This clonotype was obtained from a person aged 18-69 years in good health. Sequenced material: blood. The J gene is TRBJ2-5, the V gene TRBV7-9; 7 bases are a match to TRBD1. This CDR3 is CASSLDRGFGETQYF. DNA of the CDR3: TGTGCCAGCAGCTTAGACAGGGGATTTGGAGAGACCCAGTACTTC.